Listed below are T cell receptor beta chains from one sample, sequenced in a study of PD-1 blockade in classical Hodgkin lymphoma. The repertoire was sequenced with immunoSEQ multiplex PCR; TCRdb's copy has only in-frame clones and lacks some. The sample has some 34,000 clones, approximately 90% seen once; the top ten hold 0.22%. The sample comprised CD4+ T cells from blood. These receptors were collected from a human donor with classical Hodgkin lymphoma. The CDR3 runs from the conserved cysteine through the conserved F or W. A D gene is named only where the DNA matches it firmly. Clone size is not always given. Where it is, it says once, few, many or a class for expanded clones.

d_gene,v_gene,abundance,j_gene,len,CDR3nt,CDR3aa
TRBD2,TRBV2,.,TRBJ2-1,14,TGTGCCAGCAGTGTTTTGCGGGAGGCCAATGAGCAGTTCTTC,CASSVLREANEQFF
TRBD2,TRBV5-4,.,TRBJ2-7,15,TGTGCCAGCAGCTTGTCGGGGGGGGTCTCCTACGAGCAGTACTTC,CASSLSGGVSYEQYF
.,TRBV19,.,TRBJ2-5,15,TGTGCCAGTACAGAAACGGGGCTTCAAGGTGGGACCCAGTACTTC,CASTETGLQGGTQYF
.,TRBV28,.,TRBJ2-3,14,TGTGCCAGCAGAGGTAGCGGCCCCCCAGATACGCAGTATTTT,CASRGSGPPDTQYF
TRBD1,TRBV7-9,.,TRBJ2-7,15,TGTGCCAGCAGCTTAGCGAGACAGGGTGGACACGAGCAGTACTTC,CASSLARQGGHEQYF
TRBD2,TRBV2,.,TRBJ2-7,13,TGTGCCACCCTACCTAGCGGCCCCTACGAGCAGTACTTC,CATLPSGPYEQYF
TRBD1,TRBV5-1,.,TRBJ2-3,14,TGCGCCAGCAGCCTCGGACAGGACACAGATACGCAGTATTTT,CASSLGQDTDTQYF
.,TRBV18,once,TRBJ2-7,16,TGTGCCAGCTCACCCCCCGGGACACCAGCACTACGAGGGCAGTACTTC,CASSPPGTPALRGQYF
.,TRBV7-2,.,TRBJ1-4,15,TGTGCCAGCAGCTCCAACAGGGCCACTAATGAAAAACTGTTTTTT,CASSSNRATNEKLFF
TRBD2,TRBV9,.,TRBJ2-3,16,TGTGCCAGCAGCGTACGAGAAGCGGGGTTCTCAGATACGCAGTATTTT,CASSVREAGFSDTQYF
.,TRBV18,.,TRBJ1-1,12,TGTGCCAGCTCACCCTCGGGTACCGAAGCTTTCTTT,CASSPSGTEAFF
.,TRBV6-5,.,TRBJ1-3,14,TGTGCCAGCAGAGCGAGGATCTCTGGAAACACCATATATTTT,CASRARISGNTIYF
TRBD1,TRBV19,.,TRBJ1-5,15,TGTGCCAGTAGTTCCTACCTGGGACAGGCCCAGCCCCAGCATTTT,CASSSYLGQAQPQHF
.,TRBV10-3,.,TRBJ1-3,15,TGTGCCACCGGAAACAGGGATCGGGCTGGAAACACCATATATTTT,CATGNRDRAGNTIYF
TRBD2,TRBV9,.,TRBJ2-1,14,TGTGCCAGCAGCGGTTCGGGGGGGCAATTTGAGCAGTTCTTC,CASSGSGGQFEQFF
TRBD1,TRBV13,.,TRBJ1-2,17,TGTGCCAGCAGCTTAGGGGGGGGACAGGGGATCCTCTATGGCTACACCTTC,CASSLGGGQGILYGYTF
TRBD2,TRBV18,.,TRBJ2-7,15,TGTGCCAGCTCTCCCGGGACTAGCCAAACCTACGAGCAGTACTTC,CASSPGTSQTYEQYF
.,TRBV6-5,.,TRBJ2-2,15,TGTGCCAGCAGACAAGACTCCGTAAGGACCGGGGAGCTGTTTTTT,CASRQDSVRTGELFF
.,TRBV5-1,.,TRBJ1-3,16,TGCGCCAGCGGGGCCGCGGGGGCCGACTCTGGAAACACCATATATTTT,CASGAAGADSGNTIYF
TRBD2,TRBV19,.,TRBJ2-7,17,TGTGCCAGTAGTATGGGACTAGCGGGCTGGAGCTCCTACGAGCAGTACTTC,CASSMGLAGWSSYEQYF